This is a list of T cell receptor beta chains from one sample in a study of blood T cell repertoires in COVID-19. Repertoires were generated with immunoSEQ multiplex PCR, while TCRdb's copy carries only in-frame clones and drops some. There are 100,000 to 150,000 clones in the sample; more than 70% occur only once, and around 5% lies in the top ten. The specimen was peripheral blood. The receptors were gathered from a human donor in a cohort sampled during active COVID-19. CDR3s include the opening cysteine and the closing phenylalanine or tryptophan. The size field is filled for only some rows; it gives once, few, many or a size class.

>.|TRBV10-2
CASCLLAPAYNEQFF
>.|TRBV18
CASSPPGAGNTIYF
>.|TRBV19
CASSIKASGSVHEQYF
>.|TRBV7-9
CASGQSEGEKLFF
>.|TRBV6-5
CASSTPNRGSYEQYF
>.|TRBV5-1
CASSFDGPEQFF
>.|TRBV5-1
CASTLLGLPGGKGDTEAFF
>.|TRBV11-2
CASSRQQGSSGTEAFF
>.|TRBV29-1
CSTLRDREGGYTF
>.|TRBV28
CASYSLQGGSYEQYF
>.|TRBV4-1
CASSQEGRSSYNEQFF
>.|TRBV5-1
CASSLVFSVQRNTEAFF
>.|TRBV6-5
CASSYRGFREKLFF
>.|TRBV19
CASSKQGAYTEAFF
>.|TRBV6-6
CASSYSGGNTIYF
>once|TRBV7-9
CASSSRPGFYEQYF
>.|TRBV28
CASSLPSGADTQYF
>once|TRBV6-5
CASSYKTSNNEQFF
>.|TRBV3-1/TRBV3-2
CASSQDRGGNSYNEQFF
>.|TRBV7-9
CASSPPSTGEAQYF
>once|TRBV11-2
CASSQGAGANVLTF
>.|TRBV6-5
CASSYMGTGHTDTQYF
>.|TRBV5-1
CASSPPGNTIYF
>.|TRBV7-6
CASSLEVRLAGNEQFF
>.|TRBV6-5
CASSSWTGGKDIQYF
>.|TRBV18
CASSPMFPRTEGDQPQHF
>.|TRBV28
CASSSPEQSTGGGLKPQHF
>.|TRBV2
CASSEGSSGNTIYF
>.|TRBV6-1
CASSEWIRSEAFF
>.|TRBV28
CASSSSGSRPDTQYF
>.|TRBV28
CASSLSEYEQFF
>.|TRBV5-1
CASSSWTPGTIYNEQFF
>.|TRBV5-6
CASSRHIRSSYNSPLHF
>.|TRBV5-1
CASSLSVGGSDEQFF
>.|TRBV2
CASGQDGTGSLREQFF
>.|TRBV5-1
CASSLGQGFVTDTQYF
>once|TRBV29-1
CSVDQGSHYEQYF
>few|TRBV2
CASSQPGKPQYF
>.|TRBV30
CAWSRPGISSYEQYF